These 32 T cell receptor beta chains share one sample of origin, sequenced in a study of Tregs in tolerant kidney transplant recipients. Profiling relied on immunoSEQ multiplex PCR, and the TCRdb table lists in-frame clones only, not all of them. The sample lists around 120,000 clones; about 91% were seen once. Sequenced sample: CD4+ T cells from blood. The origin of the receptors is a human donor in good health.

The count of this clone is one. The CDR3 sequence: CASSSHIGREEAFF. The CDR3 DNA follows: TGTGCCAGCAGCAGTCATATCGGACGGGAGGAAGCTTTCTTT. The chain has TRBV6-5 and TRBJ1-1; D ambiguous. In germline, CDR1 is MNHEY, CDR2 SVGAGI. V was clipped by 6 bases and J by 8 bases, with 19 bases between them. This CDR3 comprises 14 residues.

The CDR3 DNA is TGCGCCAGCAGTGCGTTGTCAGGGCCTTACACTGAAGCTTTCTTT. This codes for CASSALSGPYTEAFF. The chain joins TRBV10-1 to TRBJ1-1; possible D gene TRBD1, 5 bases. CDR3 length: 15 residues. Germline V lookup: CDR1 WNHNN, CDR2 SYGVQD (reference sequence). V dropped 4 bases and J dropped 3 bases, with 15 bases sitting between them.

The chain employs TRBV7-9 and TRBJ1-4; a possible D gene is TRBD1 (5 bases). This CDR3 comprises 13 residues. Germline assignment: CDR1 SEHNR and CDR2 FQNEAQ (reference sequence). Trimming took off 5 bases at V and 10 bases at J, with 14 bases between the two ends. This chain's CDR3 is CASSPHGQGKLFF. The CDR3 DNA is TGTGCCAGCAGCCCACACGGGCAGGGAAAACTGTTTTTT. Supplemented by reference TRBV7-9 and TRBJ1-4, the full variable domain reads DTGVSQNPRHKITKRGQNVTFRCDPISEHNRLYWYRQTLGQGPEFLTYFQNEAQLEKSRLLSDRFSAERPKGSFSTLEIQRTEQGDSAMYLCASSPHGQGKLFFGSGTQLSVL.

The chain combines TRBV10-3 with TRBJ2-7; D not certain. The CDR3 spans 13 residues. The V gene's germline CDR1 is ENHRY and CDR2 SYGVKD. V was cut by 0 bases and J by 2 bases, with 5 bases left in between. The CDR3 protein is CAISESDTYEQYF. For the CDR3, the DNA is TGTGCCATCAGTGAGTCGGATACCTACGAGCAGTACTTC.

V gene TRBV25-1 combines with J gene TRBJ2-3; TRBD1 matches at 12 bases. Germline values: CDR1 MGHDK, CDR2 SYGVNS. Losses at the gene ends were 3 bases for V and 2 bases for J; bases not matched to a gene: 3. This CDR3 has 16 amino acids. Here the CDR3 reads CASSERDRGLTDTQYF. The CDR3 nucleotides read TGTGCCAGCAGTGAGCGGGACAGGGGGCTCACAGATACGCAGTATTTT.

This chain links TRBV7-6 with TRBJ2-1; D is unresolved. The length of the CDR3 is 13 residues. Per germline, CDR1 SGHVS and CDR2 FNYEAQ. V lost 2 bases, J lost 7 bases, and 9 bases lay in between. CDR3 bases: TGTGCCAGCAGCTTAATGAACGGGAATGAGCAGTTCTTC. Translating it yields CASSLMNGNEQFF.

This chain joins TRBV18 and TRBJ2-7, with 7 bases matching TRBD1. V was pared by 5 bases and J by 6 bases, with 13 bases of the junction left unmatched. Germline V gene data show CDR1 as KGHSH and CDR2 as LQKENI. This CDR3 has 15 residues. The CDR3 DNA reads as TGTGCCAGCTCAGGGTTGGCGAGGGGGCAGGCCGAGCAGTACTTC. Translated, it gives CASSGLARGQAEQYF.

This chain joins TRBV9 and TRBJ1-1; D gene ambiguous. The germline V gene has CDR1 SGDLS and CDR2 YYNGEE. The CDR3 runs to 14 residues. The V end lost 3 bases, the J end lost 1 base, and 10 bases lay between the germline ends. In DNA, the CDR3 is TGTGCCAGCAGCGGGTCTCCGAGGAACACTGAAGCTTTCTTT. Its translation: CASSGSPRNTEAFF.

The rearrangement uses TRBV19 and TRBJ1-2, with TRBD1 as a possible D gene (6 bases). Germline V gene data show CDR1 as LNHDA and CDR2 as SQIVND (reference sequence). The CDR3 sequence is 13 residues long. The V and J ends lost 5 bases and 8 bases respectively, with 15 bases between them. The CDR3 here is CASSANNRDGYTF. As DNA, the CDR3 is TGTGCCAGTAGTGCTAACAACAGGGACGGCTACACCTTC.

The CDR3 here is CASSLGDRGNQPQHF. CDR3 nucleotide sequence: TGTGCCAGCAGCTTAGGAGACAGGGGCAATCAGCCCCAGCATTTT. The chain uses TRBV7-2 and TRBJ1-5; 7 bases map to TRBD1. The CDR3 consists of 15 residues. Germline V CDR1 and CDR2: SGHTA, FQGNSA. V dropped 1 base and J dropped 2; count of bases not matched to a gene: 2.

The CDR3 spells CASKGFTDTQYF. CDR3 nucleotide sequence: TGTGCCAGCAAGGGCTTCACAGATACGCAGTATTTT. The chain has TRBV6-1 and TRBJ2-3; D remains unclear. CDR3 length: 12 residues. Germline V gene lookup returns CDR1 MNHNS and CDR2 SASEGT. V shed 7 bases and J shed 2 bases, with 7 bases lying between them.

The chain links TRBV7-2 to TRBJ1-5; D ambiguous. Deletions cut 7 bases from V and 1 base from J, with 14 bases between. The CDR3 has 15 residues. Germline CDR1 reads SGHTA; CDR2 reads FQGNSA. The CDR3 DNA sequence: TGTGCCAGCACCCCGGGGAGGTGGAGCAATCAGCCCCAGCATTTT. Residues: CASTPGRWSNQPQHF. The full variable domain, in which reference TRBV7-2 and TRBJ1-5 provide the parts outside the CDR3, is GAGVSQSPSNKVTEKGKDVELRCDPISGHTALYWYRQSLGQGLEFLIYFQGNSAPDKSGLPSDRFSAERTGGSVSTLTIQRTQQEDSAVYLCASTPGRWSNQPQHFGDGTRLSIL.

This clone occurred once. The chain is built from TRBV5-1 and TRBJ2-3; maybe TRBD1 (5 bases). Germline CDR1 reads SGHRS; CDR2 reads YFSETQ. The CDR3 runs to 15 residues. V was clipped by 1 base and J by 7 bases, with 16 bases between them. Written as DNA, the CDR3 is TGCGCCAGCAGCTTGACTGACAGCGTGACCTATACGCAGTATTTT. This encodes CASSLTDSVTYTQYF.

The V call is TRBV2, the J call TRBJ2-7; 10 bases agree with TRBD2. From germline, CDR1 is SNHLY and CDR2 FYNNEI. The junction had 9 bases not matched to a gene; V was cut back by 4 bases and J by 6 bases. This CDR3 comprises 15 residues. DNA of the CDR3: TGTGCCAGCAGTGTGGCTAGCGGGGGATCTCTCGAGCAGTACTTC. Its translation: CASSVASGGSLEQYF.

This clone was seen a single time. The V gene is TRBV19, the J gene TRBJ2-7; a weak D match, TRBD1 (6 bases). Per germline, CDR1 LNHDA and CDR2 SQIVND (reference sequence). Trimming shortened V by 6 bases and J by 2 bases, and 14 bases separated the two germline ends. The CDR3 has 14 residues. The DNA of the CDR3 is TGTGCCAGTAGATCGACAGGCGGACCCTACGAGCAGTACTTC. Translated, it gives CASRSTGGPYEQYF.

The gene calls are TRBV5-1 and TRBJ1-2, with no clear D. CDR3 length: 13 amino acids. Trimming stripped 1 base from V and 1 base from J, with 5 bases between. Per germline, CDR1 SGHRS and CDR2 YFSETQ. CDR3 sequence (DNA): TGCGCCAGCAGCTTGCGAGGTAACTATGGCTACACCTTC. Protein sequence: CASSLRGNYGYTF. The full variable domain, its missing parts supplied by reference TRBV5-1 and TRBJ1-2, is KAGVTQTPRYLIKTRGQQVTLSCSPISGHRSVSWYQQTPGQGLQFLFEYFSETQRNKGNFPGRFSGRQFSNSRSEMNVSTLELGDSALYLCASSLRGNYGYTFGSGTRLTVV.

CDR3 loop: CASSPTSSGYANTGELFF. CDR3 coding DNA: TGTGCCAGCAGCCCCACCTCTAGCGGCTATGCGAACACCGGGGAGCTGTTTTTT. The rearrangement joins TRBV5-4 to TRBJ2-2; 7 bases match TRBD2. This CDR3 is 18 amino acids long. With 4 bases clipped from V and 0 bases from J, the junction kept 12 bases outside the gene matches. Germline CDR1 and CDR2: SGHNT and YYREEE (reference sequence). The full variable domain, its missing parts supplied by reference TRBV5-4 and TRBJ2-2, is ETGVTQSPTHLIKTRGQQVTLRCSSQSGHNTVSWYQQALGQGPQFIFQYYREEENGRGNFPPRFSGLQFPNYSSELNVNALELDDSALYLCASSPTSSGYANTGELFFGEGSRLTVL.

This sequence joins TRBV20-1 and TRBJ2-7; D call uncertain. Germline lookup yields CDR1 DFQATT and CDR2 SNEGSKA (reference sequence). V was trimmed by 3 bases and J by 3 bases, leaving 3 bases between them. The CDR3 length is 10 residues. CDR3 amino acids: CSASFYEQYF. CDR3 DNA: TGCAGTGCTAGCTTCTACGAGCAGTACTTC.

This clone was seen once. The chain recombines TRBV15 with TRBJ1-4; D not certain. Trimming shortened V by 0 bases and J by 8 bases, and 19 bases separated the two germline ends. This CDR3 has 17 residues. Germline V gene data show CDR1 as LNHNV and CDR2 as YYDKDF (reference sequence). This CDR3 is CATSRERHKVTGEKLFF. Written as DNA, the CDR3 is TGTGCCACCAGCAGAGAACGTCATAAGGTCACGGGAGAAAAACTGTTTTTT.

This chain uses TRBV5-1 with TRBJ2-7; D perhaps matches TRBD2 (6 bases). Trimming took off 3 bases at V and 4 bases at J, with 11 bases between the two ends. The CDR3 spans 13 residues. In germline, CDR1 is SGHRS, CDR2 YFSETQ. This CDR3 is CASSSVGGYEQYF. The CDR3 nucleotides read TGCGCCAGCAGCTCCGTTGGGGGGTACGAGCAGTACTTC.

The chain recombines TRBV6-1 with TRBJ1-6; the match to TRBD1 covers 8 bases. The length of the CDR3 is 16 residues. Germline CDR1 and CDR2: MNHNS and SASEGT. V was clipped by 5 bases and J by 4 bases; unmatched bases: 7. Here the CDR3 DNA reads TGTGCCAGCAGTCAAGGGGACAGGATTTATAATTCACCCCTCCACTTT. This sequence encodes CASSQGDRIYNSPLHF.

V and J are TRBV19 and TRBJ1-4; tentatively, D is TRBD1 (5 bases). V lost 4 bases and J lost 0, with 6 bases in between. Germline V gives CDR1 LNHDA, CDR2 SQIVND (reference sequence). The length of the CDR3 is 14 residues. Written as DNA, the CDR3 is TGTGCCAGTAGTAAACAGGCAACTAATGAAAAACTGTTTTTT. Its translation: CASSKQATNEKLFF.

The chain couples TRBV7-9 to TRBJ2-5, with D perhaps given as TRBD1 or TRBD2 (6 bases each). This CDR3 has 16 residues. Germline CDR1 is SEHNR and CDR2 is FQNEAQ (reference sequence). V lost 5 bases, J lost 4 bases, and 20 bases lay in between. The CDR3, as DNA: TGTGCCAGCAGCACACAATGGACCGGAGGGGGAGAGACCCAGTACTTC. Translating gives CASSTQWTGGGETQYF.

The DNA for the CDR3 is TGTGCCAGCAGTGAAGTCCAGGGTTCCCACTACGAGCAGTACTTC. Protein sequence: CASSEVQGSHYEQYF. V and J are TRBV6-1 and TRBJ2-7; a weak D match, TRBD1 (5 bases). The CDR3 length is 15 residues. CDR1 MNHNS and CDR2 SASEGT come from the germline V gene. V lost 1 base to trimming and J lost 3 bases, with 13 bases between them.

This clone was found a few times. This specimen includes other DNA sequences encoding the same CDR3. V usage is TRBV10-1 and J usage is TRBJ1-1; D is unresolved. V was cut by 6 bases and J by 0 bases, with 8 bases left in between. The CDR3 runs 13 residues. Germline V gene sequence: CDR1 WNHNN, CDR2 SYGVQD (reference sequence). In nucleotides, the CDR3 is TGCGCCAGCAGCAGAAACATGAACACTGAAGCTTTCTTT. This encodes CASSRNMNTEAFF.

The CDR3 loop is CASSPGPTDTQYF. The CDR3 DNA reads TGCGCCAGCAGCCCGGGGCCCACAGATACGCAGTATTTT. This sequence joins TRBV5-1 and TRBJ2-3, with D tentatively TRBD1 or TRBD2 (5 bases each). Between the trimmed V and J ends, which lost 4 bases and 2 bases, there was a span of 8 bases. There are 13 residues in the CDR3. CDR1 and CDR2 (germline): SGHRS, YFSETQ.

J is TRBJ1-4 and V is TRBV6-5; no reliable D call. The CDR3 spans 11 residues. Germline V gives CDR1 MNHEY, CDR2 SVGAGI. The V end lost 5 bases, the J end lost 7 bases, and 5 bases lay between the germline ends. The CDR3 DNA reads TGTGCCAGCAGTGTGGGTGAAAAACTGTTTTTT. Its protein is CASSVGEKLFF.

The chain employs TRBV29-1 and TRBJ2-1, with no clear D. The CDR3 totals 12 residues. Germline loops: CDR1 SQVTM, CDR2 ANQGSEA. V lost 7 bases and J lost 8, with 15 bases in between. CDR3 sequence (DNA): TGCAGCGACCTGGGCCGAAGTTATGAGCAGTTCTTC. Residues: CSDLGRSYEQFF.

This clone was picked up one time. The V call is TRBV27, the J call TRBJ2-2; D is unclear. Per the germline V gene, CDR1 is MNHEY and CDR2 is SMNVEV (reference sequence). This CDR3 region has 11 residues. V shed 5 bases and J shed 3 bases, with 1 base lying between them. In DNA form, the CDR3 reads TGTGCCAGCAGTCACACCGGGGAGCTGTTTTTT. It is translated as CASSHTGELFF.

The chain uses TRBV29-1 and TRBJ1-2; TRBD1 is a possible D gene (6 bases). V was shortened by 4 bases and J by 5 bases, with 8 bases between the two germline ends. Germline V gene data show CDR1 as SQVTM and CDR2 as ANQGSEA. The CDR3 is 11 residues long. The CDR3 sequence is CSVVQGYGYTF. Here the CDR3 DNA reads TGCAGCGTTGTACAGGGATATGGCTACACCTTC.

This clone is a singleton in its sample. V usage is TRBV7-2 and J usage is TRBJ2-7, with D unclear. Germline V gene data show CDR1 as SGHTA and CDR2 as FQGNSA. The CDR3 totals 14 residues. Trimming left V 0 bases short and J 7 bases short, with 13 bases between. The CDR3 DNA is TGTGCCAGCAGCTTAGCCGTGGTTACCAGGGAGCAGTACTTC. Its protein product is CASSLAVVTREQYF. The entire variable domain, with the rest obtained from reference TRBV7-2 and TRBJ2-7, is as follows: GAGVSQSPSNKVTEKGKDVELRCDPISGHTALYWYRQSLGQGLEFLIYFQGNSAPDKSGLPSDRFSAERTGGSVSTLTIQRTQQEDSAVYLCASSLAVVTREQYFGPGTRLTVT.

The J gene is TRBJ1-5, the V gene TRBV6-1; D not certain. Germline V gene data show CDR1 as MNHNS and CDR2 as SASEGT. The CDR3 is made up of 17 amino acids. Trimming removed 0 bases from V and 0 bases from J, with 12 bases in between. CDR3 DNA sequence: TGTGCCAGCAGTGAAGCGAAGTGGTGGATTAGCAATCAGCCCCAGCATTTT. Protein product: CASSEAKWWISNQPQHF.